These 32 T cell receptor beta chains were sequenced from one sample in a study of spatial heterogeneity in lung cancer. The time point is: sample taken at primary tumor resection. Unsorted whole RNA of tumor, nontumor lung or frozen PBMC was sequenced. TCRdb re-derived calls from the 5' RACE reads in MiXCR, one entry per CDR3 protein. The sample has 50,000 to 65,000 distinct CDR3 sequences; less than 10% are singletons. This material consisted of PBMCs, taken at surgery. The receptors stem from a female donor with early-stage non-small cell lung cancer.

This clonotype was counted ten times or more. The V call is TRBV20-1, the J call TRBJ2-3, with 13 bases fitting TRBD2. CDR3 length: 15 amino acids. Germline loops: CDR1 DFQATT, CDR2 SNEGSKA (reference sequence). V trimming: 3 bases; J trimming: 4 bases; junction bases outside the gene matches: 4. The CDR3 protein is CSARGLAGRADTQYF. CDR3 nucleotides: TGCAGTGCTAGGGGACTAGCGGGACGGGCAGATACGCAGTATTTT.

V usage is TRBV28 and J usage is TRBJ2-3, with TRBD2 as a possible D gene (7 bases). Germline CDR1 and CDR2: MDHEN and SYDVKM. The CDR3 runs to 16 residues. The V end lost 2 bases, the J end lost 0 bases, and 12 bases lay between the germline ends. For the CDR3, the DNA is TGTGCCAGCAGTTTAGCGGGGGCGACTAGCACAGATACGCAGTATTTT. Amino acid sequence: CASSLAGATSTDTQYF. Supplemented by reference TRBV28 and TRBJ2-3, the full variable domain reads DVKVTQSSRYLVKRTGEKVFLECVQDMDHENMFWYRQDPGLGLRLIYFSYDVKMKEKGDIPEGYSVSREKKERFSLILESASTNQTSMYLCASSLAGATSTDTQYFGPGTRLTVL.

The chain has TRBV18 and TRBJ2-7, with 9 bases aligning to TRBD1. The CDR3 is made up of 18 amino acids. Germline lookup yields CDR1 KGHSH and CDR2 LQKENI. V trimming: 6 bases; J trimming: 5 bases; junction bases outside the gene matches: 20. CDR3 loop: CASSLEFPGQGAEDEQYF. The CDR3 region has the DNA TGTGCCAGCTCTCTGGAATTCCCGGGACAGGGAGCAGAAGACGAGCAGTACTTC. Drawing the rest from reference TRBV18 and TRBJ2-7, the complete variable domain is NAGVMQNPRHLVRRRGQEARLRCSPMKGHSHVYWYRQLPEEGLKFMVYLQKENIIDESGMPKERFSAEFPKEGPSILRIQQVVRGDSAAYFCASSLEFPGQGAEDEQYFGPGTRLTVT.

This clonotype was detected a few times. The rearrangement links TRBV25-1 to TRBJ2-3; TRBD1 matches 7 bases. The V and J ends lost 6 bases and 2 bases, in that order; junction bases with no gene match: 5. The CDR3 runs to 14 residues. The germline V gene has CDR1 MGHDK and CDR2 SYGVNS. This CDR3 reads CASRKQGTTDTQYF. CDR3 coding DNA: TGTGCCAGCAGGAAACAGGGGACCACAGATACGCAGTATTTT.

In this sample, this clonotype turned up a few times. The chain uses TRBV27 and TRBJ2-1, with 7 bases identical to TRBD1. CDR1 MNHEY and CDR2 SMNVEV come from the germline V gene (reference sequence). The CDR3 has 14 residues. The CDR3 DNA sequence: TGTGCAATACGGACAGGATCTTCCTACAATGAGCAGTTCTTC. Protein product: CAIRTGSSYNEQFF.

The J gene is TRBJ1-2, the V gene TRBV5-5; D is possibly TRBD1 (5 bases). This CDR3 contains 14 residues. Germline CDR1 reads SGHKS; CDR2 reads YYEKEE (reference sequence). Trimming removed 1 base at V and 2 bases at J, with 9 bases between. The CDR3 DNA is TGTGCCAGCAGCTTGTCGCAGGGAAACTATGGCTACACCTTC. Protein: CASSLSQGNYGYTF.

This clonotype appeared many times. Written as DNA, the CDR3 is TGTGCCAGCAGCCCATCGGGACGGTCGAATTCACCCCTCCACTTT. It is translated as CASSPSGRSNSPLHF. The chain couples TRBV3-1 to TRBJ1-6; possibly TRBD1 for D (5 bases). Germline CDR1 is LGHDT and CDR2 is YNNKEL (reference sequence). CDR3 size: 15 residues. Trimming shortened V by 4 bases and J by 7 bases, and 14 bases separated the two germline ends.

This clonotype showed up many times. The V gene is TRBV28, the J gene TRBJ1-1; D not certain. The CDR3 consists of 11 residues. Germline CDR1 is MDHEN and CDR2 is SYDVKM. Trimming cost V 5 bases and J 9 bases, with 10 bases left between them. The CDR3 loop reads CASSRYPQAFF. The CDR3 region has the DNA TGTGCCAGCAGTCGGTATCCGCAAGCTTTCTTT.

As regards this clonotype: This may arise from a read error, as a much more abundant clone is one base away. The chain is built from TRBV12-3 or TRBV12-4 and TRBJ2-5, with D possibly being TRBD1 (6 bases). The CDR3 has 15 residues. The V gene lost 9 bases and the J gene lost 5 bases, with 22 bases spanning the gap. The CDR3: CARSLRTVPVETQYF. The CDR3 coding sequence is TGTGCCAGAAGTCTGCGGACAGTCCCGGTGGAGACCCAGTACTTC.

Only a few counts were recorded for this clonotype. This chain connects TRBV2 to TRBJ1-2; 10 bases agree with TRBD1. Germline V lookup: CDR1 SNHLY, CDR2 FYNNEI. V dropped 6 bases and J dropped 8; count of bases not matched to a gene: 0. The CDR3 has 11 residues. CDR3 amino acids: CASRTGGGYTF. The CDR3 DNA is TGTGCCAGCAGGACAGGGGGCGGCTACACCTTC.

Ten or more counts support this clonotype. This chain links TRBV4-1 with TRBJ2-5; 12 nucleotides match TRBD2. This CDR3 region has 16 residues. V trimming: 4 bases; J trimming: 4 bases; junction bases outside the gene matches: 7. Germline CDR1 MGHRA, CDR2 YSYEKL. The CDR3 DNA sequence: TGCGCCAGCAGCCGAAGGACTAGCGGGGTATCAGAGACCCAGTACTTC. This gives the protein CASSRRTSGVSETQYF.

This sequence joins TRBV7-9 and TRBJ1-1; D is unresolved. V lost 5 bases and J 1 base, leaving 8 bases between the germline ends. Germline values: CDR1 SEHNR, CDR2 FQNEAQ (reference sequence). The CDR3 extends over 13 amino acids. In nucleotides, the CDR3 is TGTGCCAGCAGCGCCCAACCGAACACTGAAGCTTTCTTT. It is translated as CASSAQPNTEAFF.

This clonotype was detected only a few times. J is TRBJ2-1 and V is TRBV5-1; tentative D call: TRBD2 (6 bases). The CDR3 has 16 residues. V was shortened by 0 bases and J by 7 bases, with 17 bases between the two germline ends. In germline, CDR1 is SGHRS, CDR2 YFSETQ. The DNA of the CDR3 is TGCGCCAGCAGCTTGGGCCGGGACTCGAGGGGTAATGAGCAGTTCTTC. Translated: CASSLGRDSRGNEQFF.

This clonotype was counted many times. The V and J genes are TRBV18 and TRBJ1-4, with D hard to call. Germline CDR1 KGHSH, CDR2 LQKENI. The V and J ends lost 2 bases and 0 bases respectively, with 10 bases between them. This CDR3 is built from 16 residues. The CDR3, as DNA: TGTGCCAGCTCACCATTTGGGCCAGCAACTAATGAAAAACTGTTTTTT. Amino acids: CASSPFGPATNEKLFF.

This clonotype was picked up many times. The V and J genes are TRBV7-2 and TRBJ1-4; D may be TRBD1 (5 bases). Trimming pared 9 bases from V and 4 bases from J, leaving 18 bases between. The CDR3 totals 15 residues. Germline V lookup: CDR1 SGHTA, CDR2 FQGNSA. The CDR3 DNA sequence: TGTGCCAGTACCTCCTCCGGGACGAATAATGAAAAACTGTTTTTT. It encodes CASTSSGTNNEKLFF.

This CDR3 reads CASSSPQGRINEQYF. Written as DNA, the CDR3 is TGTGCCAGCAGCTCCCCCCAGGGGCGGATCAACGAGCAGTACTTC. This rearrangement joins TRBV6-6 to TRBJ2-7; D perhaps matches TRBD1 (6 bases). Germline V CDR1 and CDR2: MNHNY, SVGAGI (reference sequence). The CDR3 runs to 15 residues. V lost 6 bases and J 5 bases, leaving 20 bases between the germline ends.

This clonotype showed up many times. This chain connects TRBV5-1 to TRBJ2-1, with 7 bases that match TRBD1. The CDR3 has 12 residues. V lost 7 bases to trimming and J lost 7 bases; unmatched junction nucleotides: 5. Germline CDR1 is SGHRS and CDR2 is YFSETQ. The CDR3 sequence: CASGSTGNEQFF. In nucleotides, the CDR3 is TGCGCCAGCGGATCGACAGGGAATGAGCAGTTCTTC.

The chain is built from TRBV7-3 and TRBJ2-1; TRBD2 agrees at 8 bases. The trim removed 6 bases at V and 0 bases at J, leaving 4 bases unmatched. This CDR3 contains 15 residues. Germline V gene sequence: CDR1 SGHTA, CDR2 FQGTGA. The DNA for the CDR3 is TGTGCCAGCAGTTCTACTAGCGGCTCCTACAATGAGCAGTTCTTC. It yields the protein CASSSTSGSYNEQFF.

This clonotype was observed at least ten times. The rearrangement uses TRBV10-2 and TRBJ2-4, with 9 bases aligning to TRBD1. V trimming: 5 bases; J trimming: 8 bases; junction bases outside the gene matches: 7. The CDR3 runs to 14 residues. Germline-derived CDR1 and CDR2 are WSHSY and SAAADI. This CDR3 reads CASSQGTGLDIQYF. The CDR3 DNA reads TGCGCCAGCAGTCAAGGGACAGGGTTGGACATTCAGTACTTC.

The rearrangement uses TRBV2 and TRBJ1-2, with D uncertain. CDR3 size: 13 residues. Trimming shortened V by 6 bases and J by 1 base, and 9 bases separated the two germline ends. Germline V gives CDR1 SNHLY, CDR2 FYNNEI. The chain's CDR3 is CASSPTSNYGYTF. CDR3 DNA sequence: TGTGCCAGCAGCCCTACAAGTAACTATGGCTACACCTTC.

This clonotype was detected a few times. The chain couples TRBV5-5 to TRBJ2-3; D not certain. Germline assignment: CDR1 SGHKS and CDR2 YYEKEE (reference sequence). The CDR3 is made up of 14 amino acids. Trimming removed 1 base from V and 3 bases from J, with 9 bases in between. This CDR3 is CASSLPLGTDTQYF. The CDR3 DNA sequence: TGTGCCAGCAGCTTGCCCTTGGGGACAGATACGCAGTATTTT.

This clonotype was observed a handful of times. The chain carries TRBV11-2 and TRBJ1-4, with D perhaps matching TRBD1 (5 bases). Trimming removed 6 bases at V and 7 bases at J, with 24 bases between. The CDR3 extends over 17 amino acids. The germline V gene has CDR1 SGHAT and CDR2 FQNNGV. The CDR3 sequence is CASRGRGVLTAVEKLFF. The CDR3 DNA reads TGTGCCAGCAGAGGACGAGGGGTCCTGACTGCGGTTGAAAAACTGTTTTTT.

The table lists this clonotype with many counts. This sequence joins TRBV6-5 and TRBJ1-5; 11 bases are shared with TRBD1. V trimming: 7 bases; J trimming: 3 bases; junction bases outside the gene matches: 5. This CDR3 is 15 amino acids long. Germline CDR1 and CDR2: MNHEY and SVGAGI. CDR3 nucleotides: TGTGCCAGCATGGGGACAGGGGGGGCCAATCAGCCCCAGCATTTT. This gives the protein CASMGTGGANQPQHF.

A few counts support this clonotype. The chain links TRBV12-3 or TRBV12-4 to TRBJ1-1; a possible D gene is TRBD1 (6 bases). The CDR3 consists of 15 residues. Between the trimmed V and J ends, which lost 5 bases and 0 bases, there was a span of 13 bases. Written as DNA, the CDR3 is TGTGCCAGCAGTCCCCACCGGACAGTGAACACTGAAGCTTTCTTT. Residues: CASSPHRTVNTEAFF.

The chain couples TRBV29-1 to TRBJ2-7; TRBD1 matches 11 bases. The V segment lost 4 bases and the J segment 4 bases; nucleotides outside the gene matches: 6. Germline CDR1 SQVTM, CDR2 ANQGSEA. CDR3 size: 14 residues. The CDR3 nucleotides read TGCAGCGTTGTCGGGACAGGGGGGACTTACGAGCAGTACTTC. Protein product: CSVVGTGGTYEQYF.

This clonotype was counted ten times or more. The chain carries TRBV27 and TRBJ1-1; TRBD1 matches at 8 bases. CDR1 and CDR2 (germline): MNHEY, SMNVEV (reference sequence). J gave up 6 bases and V 6 bases, and 6 bases lay outside the gene matches. The CDR3 contains 13 residues. The CDR3 DNA reads TGTGCCAGCAGCCGGACAGGGTCGGCTGAAGCTTTCTTT. It encodes CASSRTGSAEAFF.

In its sample, this clonotype was seen many times. The rearrangement uses TRBV28 and TRBJ1-5, with TRBD1 matching 8 bases. Germline V gene lookup returns CDR1 MDHEN and CDR2 SYDVKM. This CDR3 is 20 amino acids long. Losses at the gene ends were 6 bases for V and 0 bases for J; bases not matched to a gene: 19. For the CDR3, the DNA is TGTGCCAGCAGGCAAAGTGACAGGGGACCCTTGGGCCTTAGCAATCAGCCCCAGCATTTT. Its translation: CASRQSDRGPLGLSNQPQHF.

This clonotype was seen repeatedly, ten times or more. The chain uses TRBV27 and TRBJ2-7; the D call may be TRBD1 or TRBD2 (5 bases each). This CDR3 is 14 amino acids long. Germline V gene sequence: CDR1 MNHEY, CDR2 SMNVEV (reference sequence). Trimming pared 5 bases from V and 3 bases from J, leaving 14 bases between. CDR3 sequence: CASSPPGRIYEQYV. The DNA of the CDR3 is TGTGCCAGCAGTCCGCCGGGACGGATCTACGAGCAGTACGTC.

This clonotype was counted ten times or more. V usage is TRBV11-1 and J usage is TRBJ2-2, with D maybe TRBD2 (6 bases). CDR3 length: 16 amino acids. Trimming cost V 6 bases and J 2 bases, with 16 bases left between them. Germline V gene sequence: CDR1 SGHAT, CDR2 FQDESV (reference sequence). The CDR3 sequence is CASRDRRGFNTGELFF. The CDR3 region has the DNA TGTGCCAGCAGGGACCGCCGGGGGTTTAACACCGGGGAGCTGTTTTTT.

This clonotype was seen only a few times. The CDR3 is CASSLLDSNTGELFF. In DNA, the CDR3 is TGCGCCAGCAGCTTACTCGATTCGAACACCGGGGAGCTGTTTTTT. The V and J genes are TRBV5-1 and TRBJ2-2, with D unclear. Germline lookup yields CDR1 SGHRS and CDR2 YFSETQ. This CDR3 has 15 residues. V was pared by 2 bases and J by 0 bases, with 8 bases between.

As concerns this clonotype: One end of the junction fails to match germline, which may point to a read error. V gene TRBV20-1 combines with J gene TRBJ1-2; D is perhaps TRBD1 (5 bases). CDR1 is DFQATT and CDR2 is SNEGSKA in the germline V gene (reference sequence). The CDR3 loop spans 14 amino acids. CDR3 residues: CSDRNRRQPLGYTF. The CDR3 region has the DNA TGCAGTGATAGAAACAGGCGCCAACCTCTAGGCTACACCTTC.

This rearrangement joins TRBV6-5 to TRBJ1-5; 7 bases are a match to TRBD1. The CDR3 is made up of 15 amino acids. With V trimmed by 5 bases and J by 5 bases, 9 bases remained unmatched. Per germline, CDR1 MNHEY and CDR2 SVGAGI. CDR3 protein: CASSPTTGRDQPQHF. The CDR3 DNA reads as TGTGCCAGCAGTCCGACGACAGGGCGGGATCAGCCCCAGCATTTT.